One and the same sample provided the 15 T cell receptor beta chains below, sequenced in a study of CXCR3-negative and CXCR3-positive naive CD8 T cells. For these TCRs, the target antigens are not known. The method, 5' RACE with UMI labels, was used to prepare the TRB cDNA libraries. TCRdb reanalyzed the 5' RACE reads and collapses them to one entry per CDR3 protein, without DNA. Its clone listing holds tens of thousands of distinct CDR3 sequences. Findings and limits, study-wide: TRB CDR3s were more hydrophobic in CXCR3-positive than in CXCR3-negative naive cells.

Sequencing was performed on naive CXCR3+ CD8+ T cells from blood. Subset indicated: CD45RO-CCR7+CD27+CD95- naive CD8+ T cells expressing CXCR3 (TNR3+). These receptors all come from a human donor in good health. Some clones in this sample may be carry-over from other donors' samples.

The V and J genes are TRBV6-2 or TRBV6-3 and TRBJ2-7; the D gene TCRdb calls, TRBD2, cannot be checked with no DNA. The germline gives CDR1 MNHEY, CDR2 SVGEGT. This CDR3 has 14 amino acids. CDR3 protein: CASSPDEGPFEQYF.

The rearrangement links TRBV12-3 or TRBV12-4 to TRBJ1-2; the TCRdb D gene call, TRBD1, has no DNA to confirm it. The CDR3 sequence is 15 residues long. CDR3 region: CASSLRVDAPWGYTF.

CDR3 residues: CSATSGASSYEQYF. The chain links TRBV20-1 to TRBJ2-7; TCRdb's D call, TRBD2, is unchecked because there is no DNA. This CDR3 spans 14 amino acids. Germline CDR1 is DFQATT and CDR2 is SNEGSKA (reference sequence).

The V call is TRBV7-9, the J call TRBJ1-5. This CDR3 has 13 amino acids. Germline CDR1 reads SEHNR; CDR2 reads FQNEAQ (reference sequence). CDR3: CASSLSGGQPQHF. The full variable domain, its missing parts supplied by reference TRBV7-9 and TRBJ1-5, is DTGVSQNPRHKITKRGQNVTFRCDPISEHNRLYWYRQTLGQGPEFLTYFQNEAQLEKSRLLSDRFSAERPKGSFSTLEIQRTEQGDSAMYLCASSLSGGQPQHFGDGTRLSIL.

The chain carries TRBV9 and TRBJ2-5; checking the TCRdb D call of TRBD2 is not possible without DNA. The CDR3 contains 14 residues. Looked up from germline, CDR1 is SGDLS and CDR2 is YYNGEE. This chain's CDR3 is CASNPQGTSETQYF. Full variable domain (remainder filled in from reference TRBV9 and TRBJ2-5): DSGVTQTPKHLITATGQRVTLRCSPRSGDLSVYWYQQSLDQGLQFLIQYYNGEERAKGNILERFSAQQFPDLHSELNLSSLELGDSALYFCASNPQGTSETQYFGPGTRLLVL.

The CDR3 sequence: CASSYLGLELYEQYF. The chain combines TRBV6-2 or TRBV6-3 with TRBJ2-7; TCRdb's D gene call, TRBD2, goes unchecked for lack of DNA. The CDR3 length is 15 residues. CDR1 is MNHEY and CDR2 is SVGEGT in the germline V gene.

The chain links TRBV7-2 to TRBJ2-3; TCRdb picks TRBD2, but there is no DNA to check that call. In germline, CDR1 is SGHTA, CDR2 FQGNSA. The CDR3 is 15 residues long. CDR3 protein: CASSLARGGSDTQYF.

The chain recombines TRBV12-3 or TRBV12-4 with TRBJ1-5; lacking DNA, the TRBD1 call made by TCRdb goes unchecked. CDR3 length: 14 amino acids. The CDR3 protein is CASSSPFSNQPQHF.

This chain links TRBV28 with TRBJ2-1. CDR3 length equals 13 residues. Per germline, CDR1 MDHEN and CDR2 SYDVKM. CDR3 sequence reads: CASNPDPNNEQFF.

This chain joins TRBV12-3 or TRBV12-4 and TRBJ2-7. The CDR3 runs 14 residues. CDR3 protein: CASSFDGSSYEQYF.

This chain links TRBV10-1 with TRBJ2-1; TCRdb picks TRBD1, but there is no DNA to check that call. The CDR3 contains 12 residues. CDR1 and CDR2 (germline): WNHNN, SYGVQD (reference sequence). The CDR3 is CARNRGSNEQFF.

V usage is TRBV28 and J usage is TRBJ1-1; TCRdb indicates TRBD1, and absent DNA this call remains unverified. The germline V gene has CDR1 MDHEN and CDR2 SYDVKM. The CDR3 consists of 17 residues. CDR3 protein: CASSPGDRWIMNTEAFF.

The chain recombines TRBV15 with TRBJ2-3; TCRdb picks TRBD2, but there is no DNA to check that call. CDR3 size: 14 residues. Germline assignment: CDR1 LNHNV and CDR2 YYDKDF (reference sequence). The CDR3 here is CATRLAAVTDTQYF.

V usage is TRBV6-6 and J usage is TRBJ2-5; TCRdb calls TRBD2, which cannot be checked without DNA. Germline CDR1 and CDR2: MNHNY and SVGAGI (reference sequence). The length of the CDR3 is 12 residues. CDR3 protein: CASTSVQETQYF.

The chain recombines TRBV5-1 with TRBJ2-5; the TRBD1 assignment by TCRdb is unverifiable without DNA. Germline CDR1 is SGHRS and CDR2 is YFSETQ. This CDR3 comprises 13 residues. The CDR3: CASSSGQEETQYF.